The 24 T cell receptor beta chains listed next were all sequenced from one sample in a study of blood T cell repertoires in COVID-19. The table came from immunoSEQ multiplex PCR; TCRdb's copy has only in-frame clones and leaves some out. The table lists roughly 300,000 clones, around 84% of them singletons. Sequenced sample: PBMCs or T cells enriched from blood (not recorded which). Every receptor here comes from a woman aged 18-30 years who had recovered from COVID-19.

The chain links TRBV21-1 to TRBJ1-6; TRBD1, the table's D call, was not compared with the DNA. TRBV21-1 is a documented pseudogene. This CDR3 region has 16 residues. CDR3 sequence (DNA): TGTGCCAGCAGCCACCCGGGACAGGTAAAGAATTCACCCCTCCACTTT. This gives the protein CASSHPGQVKNSPLHF.

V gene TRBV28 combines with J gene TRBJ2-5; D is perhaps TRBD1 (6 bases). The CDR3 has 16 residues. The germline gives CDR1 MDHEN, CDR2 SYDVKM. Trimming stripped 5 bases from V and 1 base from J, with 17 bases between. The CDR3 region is CASSDRDTRIQETQYF. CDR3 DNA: TGTGCCAGCAGTGACCGGGACACCCGGATCCAAGAGACCCAGTACTTC. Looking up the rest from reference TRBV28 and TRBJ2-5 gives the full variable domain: DVKVTQSSRYLVKRTGEKVFLECVQDMDHENMFWYRQDPGLGLRLIYFSYDVKMKEKGDIPEGYSVSREKKERFSLILESASTNQTSMYLCASSDRDTRIQETQYFGPGTRLLVL.

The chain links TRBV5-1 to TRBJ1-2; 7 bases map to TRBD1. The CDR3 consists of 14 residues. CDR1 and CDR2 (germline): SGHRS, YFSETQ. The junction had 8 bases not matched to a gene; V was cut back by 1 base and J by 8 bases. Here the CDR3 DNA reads TGCGCCAGCAGCTTGCCGGGACAGCTAATCGGCTACACCTTC. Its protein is CASSLPGQLIGYTF.

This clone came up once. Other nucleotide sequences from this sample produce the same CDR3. The CDR3 reads CASRGQGQETQYF. CDR3 coding DNA: TGCGCCAGCAGGGGACAGGGACAAGAGACCCAGTACTTC. The rearrangement uses TRBV10-2 and TRBJ2-5, with 9 bases aligning to TRBD1. The CDR3 length is 13 residues. Unmatched junction bases numbered 1, after V lost 6 bases and J lost 2 bases. The germline V gene has CDR1 WSHSY and CDR2 SAAADI.

The CDR3 is CASSYRASVWDLNNEQFF. The CDR3 bases are TGTGCCAGCAGCTATAGAGCTTCGGTGTGGGACTTGAACAATGAGCAGTTCTTC. The J gene is TRBJ2-1, the V gene TRBV5-5; D might be TRBD2 (6 bases). CDR3 length: 18 residues. Germline CDR1 and CDR2: SGHKS and YYEKEE (reference sequence). Trimming removed 3 bases at V and 5 bases at J, with 24 bases between.

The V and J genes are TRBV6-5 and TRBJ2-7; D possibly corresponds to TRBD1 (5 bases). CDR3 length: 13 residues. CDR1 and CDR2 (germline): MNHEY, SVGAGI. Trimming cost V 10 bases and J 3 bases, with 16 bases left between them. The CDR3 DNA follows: TGTGCCACTGTGGATTCTCAGGGCTACGAGCAGTACTTC. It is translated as CATVDSQGYEQYF.

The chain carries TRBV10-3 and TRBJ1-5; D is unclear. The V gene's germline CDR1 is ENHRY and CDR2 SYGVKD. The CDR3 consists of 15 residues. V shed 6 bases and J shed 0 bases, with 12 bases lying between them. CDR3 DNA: TGTGCCATCAGCTCCGACACCTATAGCAATCAGCCCCAGCATTTT. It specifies CAISSDTYSNQPQHF.

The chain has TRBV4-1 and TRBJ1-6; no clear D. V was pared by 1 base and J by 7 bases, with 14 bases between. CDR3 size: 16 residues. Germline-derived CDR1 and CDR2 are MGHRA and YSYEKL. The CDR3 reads CASSQVGGPRNSPLHF. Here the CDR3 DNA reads TGCGCCAGCAGCCAAGTTGGAGGTCCGAGGAATTCACCCCTCCACTTT.

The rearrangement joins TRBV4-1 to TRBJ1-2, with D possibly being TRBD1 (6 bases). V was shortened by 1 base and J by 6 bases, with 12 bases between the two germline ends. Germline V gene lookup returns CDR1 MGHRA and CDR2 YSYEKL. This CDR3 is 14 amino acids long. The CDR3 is CASSQVFSGDGYTF. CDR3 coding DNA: TGCGCCAGCAGCCAAGTTTTCTCAGGGGATGGCTACACCTTC.

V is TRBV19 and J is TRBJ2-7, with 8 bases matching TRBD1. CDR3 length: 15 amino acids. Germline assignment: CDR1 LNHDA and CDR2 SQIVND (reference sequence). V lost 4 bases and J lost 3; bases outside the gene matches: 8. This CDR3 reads CASSNSDRGNYEQYF. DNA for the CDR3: TGTGCCAGTAGTAATTCAGACAGGGGAAACTACGAGCAGTACTTC.

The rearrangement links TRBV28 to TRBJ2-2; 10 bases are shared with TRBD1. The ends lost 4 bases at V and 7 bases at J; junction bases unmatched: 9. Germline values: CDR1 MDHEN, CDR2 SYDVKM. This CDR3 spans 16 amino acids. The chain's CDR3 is CASSYIGTGDFGELFF. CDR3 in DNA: TGTGCCAGCAGTTATATAGGGACAGGGGATTTCGGGGAGCTGTTTTTT.

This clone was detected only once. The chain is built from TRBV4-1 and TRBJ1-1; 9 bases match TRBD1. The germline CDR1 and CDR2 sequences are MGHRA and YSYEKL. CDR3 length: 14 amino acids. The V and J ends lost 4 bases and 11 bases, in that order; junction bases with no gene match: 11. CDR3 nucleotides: TGCGCCAGCAGCCTTTTGGTCGGGACAGGGAGGGCTTTCTTT. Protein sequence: CASSLLVGTGRAFF.

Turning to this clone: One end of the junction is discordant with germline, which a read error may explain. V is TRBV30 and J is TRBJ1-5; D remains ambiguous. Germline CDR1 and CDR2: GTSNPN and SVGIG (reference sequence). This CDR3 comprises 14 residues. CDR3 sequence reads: CAWATGMGNQPQHF. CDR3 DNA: TGTGCCTGGGCCACGGGAATGGGGAATCAACCCCAGCATTTT.

As DNA, the CDR3 is TGTGCCAGCGGACCAGGGGCTCTCAATCAGCCCCAGCATTTT. Translated, it gives CASGPGALNQPQHF. The chain carries TRBV27 and TRBJ1-5; TRBD1 is a possible D gene (6 bases). Germline CDR1 and CDR2: MNHEY and SMNVEV (reference sequence). CDR3 length equals 14 residues. Trimming took off 8 bases at V and 3 bases at J, with 14 bases between the two ends.

The CDR3 spells CASSKKWTGGSTYEQYF. The CDR3 DNA is TGTGCCAGCAGCAAAAAATGGACAGGGGGCAGTACCTACGAGCAGTACTTC. The V gene is TRBV21-1, the J gene TRBJ2-7; the table's D gene call, TRBD1, was not cross checked with the DNA. TRBV21-1 is described as a pseudogene. This CDR3 spans 17 amino acids.

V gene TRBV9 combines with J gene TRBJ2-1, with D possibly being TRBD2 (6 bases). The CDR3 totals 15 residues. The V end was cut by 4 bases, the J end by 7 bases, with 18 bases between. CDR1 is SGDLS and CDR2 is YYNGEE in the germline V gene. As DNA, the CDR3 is TGTGCCAGCAGCTCCCCGGGACTGTCCTCGAATGAGCAGTTCTTC. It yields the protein CASSSPGLSSNEQFF.

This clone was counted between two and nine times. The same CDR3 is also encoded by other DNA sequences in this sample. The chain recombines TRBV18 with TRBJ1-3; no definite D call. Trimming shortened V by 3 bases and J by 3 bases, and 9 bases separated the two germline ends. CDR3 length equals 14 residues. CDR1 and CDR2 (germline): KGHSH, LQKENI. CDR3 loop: CASSPEGIGNTIYF. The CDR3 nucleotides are TGTGCCAGCTCACCCGAGGGAATTGGAAACACCATATATTTT.

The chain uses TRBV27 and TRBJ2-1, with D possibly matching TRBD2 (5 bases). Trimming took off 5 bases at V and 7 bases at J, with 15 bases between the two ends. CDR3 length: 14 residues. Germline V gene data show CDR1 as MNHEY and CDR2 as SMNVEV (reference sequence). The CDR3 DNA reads TGTGCCAGCAGTCCCACTAGTCTCAGGAATGAGCAGTTCTTC. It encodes CASSPTSLRNEQFF.

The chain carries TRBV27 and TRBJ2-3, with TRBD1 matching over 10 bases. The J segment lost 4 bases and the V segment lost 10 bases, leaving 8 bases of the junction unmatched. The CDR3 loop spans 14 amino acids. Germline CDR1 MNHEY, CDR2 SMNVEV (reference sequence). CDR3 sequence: CATRQGARPDTQYF. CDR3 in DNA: TGTGCCACCAGACAGGGGGCAAGGCCAGATACGCAGTATTTT.

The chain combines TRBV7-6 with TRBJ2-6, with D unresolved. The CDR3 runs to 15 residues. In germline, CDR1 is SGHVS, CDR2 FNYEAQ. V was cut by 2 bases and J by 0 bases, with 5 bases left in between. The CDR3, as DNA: TGTGCCAGCAGCTTATACGGCTCTGGGGCCAACGTCCTGACTTTC. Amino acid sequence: CASSLYGSGANVLTF.

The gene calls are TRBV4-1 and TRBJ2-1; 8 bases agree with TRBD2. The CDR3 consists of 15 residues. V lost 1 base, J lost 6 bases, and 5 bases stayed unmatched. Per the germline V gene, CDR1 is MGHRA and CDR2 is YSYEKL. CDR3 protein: CASSQVTSEFNEQFF. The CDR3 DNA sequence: TGCGCCAGCAGCCAAGTGACTAGCGAGTTCAATGAGCAGTTCTTC.

In DNA form, the CDR3 reads TGTGCCAGCAGCTTTGAGGCACTGTACCAAGAGACCCAGTACTTC. It yields the protein CASSFEALYQETQYF. The rearrangement joins TRBV5-6 to TRBJ2-5; no firm D call. Trimming left V 2 bases short and J 0 bases short, with 11 bases between. The CDR3 is 15 amino acids. The germline CDR1 and CDR2 sequences are SGHDT and YYEEEE. The full variable domain, rest sourced from reference TRBV5-6 and TRBJ2-5, is DAGVTQSPTHLIKTRGQQVTLRCSPKSGHDTVSWYQQALGQGPQFIFQYYEEEERQRGNFPDRFSGHQFPNYSSELNVNALLLGDSALYLCASSFEALYQETQYFGPGTRLLVL.

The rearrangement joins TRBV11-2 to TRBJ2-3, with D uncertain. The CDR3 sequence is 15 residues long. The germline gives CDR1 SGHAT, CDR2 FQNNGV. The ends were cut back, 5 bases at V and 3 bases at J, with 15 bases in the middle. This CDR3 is CASSPLGSATDTQYF. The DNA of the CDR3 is TGTGCCAGCAGCCCTCTCGGGTCAGCGACAGATACGCAGTATTTT.

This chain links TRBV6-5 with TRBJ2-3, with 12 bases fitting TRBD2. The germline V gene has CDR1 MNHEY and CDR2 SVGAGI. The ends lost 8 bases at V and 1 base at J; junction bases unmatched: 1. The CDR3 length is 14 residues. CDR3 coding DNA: TGTGCCAGCCGACTAGCGGGGGGCACAGATACGCAGTATTTT. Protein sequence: CASRLAGGTDTQYF.